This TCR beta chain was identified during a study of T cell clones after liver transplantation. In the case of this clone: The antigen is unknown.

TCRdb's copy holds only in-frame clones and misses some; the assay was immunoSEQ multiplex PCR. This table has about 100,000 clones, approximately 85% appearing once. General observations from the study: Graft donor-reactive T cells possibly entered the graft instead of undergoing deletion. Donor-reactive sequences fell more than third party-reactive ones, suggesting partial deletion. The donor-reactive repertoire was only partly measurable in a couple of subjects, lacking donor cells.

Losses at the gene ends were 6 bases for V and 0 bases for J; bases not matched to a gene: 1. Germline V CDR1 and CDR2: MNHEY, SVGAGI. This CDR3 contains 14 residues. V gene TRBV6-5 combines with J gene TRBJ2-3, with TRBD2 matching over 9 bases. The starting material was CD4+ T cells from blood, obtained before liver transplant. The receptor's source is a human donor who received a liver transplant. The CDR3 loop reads CASRTSGSTDTQYF. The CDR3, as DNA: TGTGCCAGCAGAACTAGCGGGAGCACAGATACGCAGTATTTT.